This entry lists 3 T cell receptor beta chains sequenced from one sample in a study of blood T cell repertoires in COVID-19. The assay was immunoSEQ multiplex PCR, and TCRdb's table has in-frame clones only and misses some. Here the sample spans some 150,000 clones, around four fifths being singletons. Sequencing input: peripheral blood. The source of these receptors is a woman of 80 years or more with acute or convalescent COVID-19.

The chain links TRBV21-1 to TRBJ2-1; the D call in the table, TRBD1, was not verified against the DNA. TRBV21-1 is recorded as a pseudogene. There are 14 residues in the CDR3. CDR3: CATSRRRTDNEQFF. The CDR3 DNA sequence: TGTGCCACCTCCCGCCGGCGGACAGACAATGAGCAGTTCTTC.

The chain combines TRBV5-1 with TRBJ2-3, with 7 nucleotides matching TRBD1. The germline V gene encodes CDR1 SGHRS and CDR2 YFSETQ. The CDR3 sequence is 15 residues long. J was trimmed by 2 bases and V by 4 bases; bases with no gene match: 7. The CDR3: CASSTGVFDTDTQYF. Here the CDR3 DNA reads TGCGCCAGCAGCACAGGGGTCTTTGACACAGATACGCAGTATTTT.

This clone has at least ten counts. This chain joins TRBV7-6 and TRBJ2-5; a weak D match, TRBD2 (5 bases). This CDR3 is built from 14 residues. The germline V gene encodes CDR1 SGHVS and CDR2 FNYEAQ. Trimming left V 2 bases short and J 5 bases short, with 12 bases between. CDR3 nucleotides: TGTGCCAGCAGCTTACGGGGAACGGGTGAGACCCAGTACTTC. Amino acid sequence: CASSLRGTGETQYF.